This T cell receptor (beta chain) emerged from a study of T cell repertoires in cytomegalovirus infection (dated by TCRdb to between 2018 and 2020). Describing the broader study: Peptide stimulations targeted recently identified HLA-C-restricted CMV epitopes, whose presentation resists viral immunomodulation, together with well-studied HLA-B-restricted epitopes. Donor HLA type was relevant to the analysis, as public TCR beta signatures indicated carriage of CMV infection together with the matching HLA type. Overall study results and their limits: The ex vivo response was dominated by HLA-C-restricted CMV-specific TCR beta clonotypes, which also provided the single most frequent clonotype in two of eight donors. In both this cohort and an independent roughly 330-donor cohort, the cumulative frequency of public TCR beta family members distinguished carriers of CMV infection plus the relevant HLA type.

About this clonotype: Its target antigen remains unknown. No base-level quality is on record; no much larger clone is a single base apart.

TCRdb lists the instrument as Illumina HiSeq 1500. TCRdb applied fastp at Q25 and MiXCR to the public reads, then kept only in-frame beta chains. Rows matching on CDR3 protein sequence are summarized as one entry with the most common DNA and genes. Recorded for this sample are approximately 110,000 distinct CDR3 sequences; 25% to 30% of them occurred a single time. The ten largest account for 80% to 85% of the sample. The meaning of the sample's treatment or condition label: in vitro stimulation with specific CMV peptide epitopes to enrich CMV-specific T cells. In the germline V gene, CDR1 corresponds to SGHVS and CDR2 to FQNEAQ. Deletion took 1 base off V and 7 bases off J, with a span of 11 bases between the germline ends. The CDR3 numbers 15 residues from cysteine through phenylalanine. The read is trimmed to its CDR3 DNA, 45 bases read in frame from base 1.

Source: CD8+ T cells from cultured PBMCs, taken from culture after CMV antigen stimulation. This receptor was identified in a human donor in good health (CMV status not recorded). Some clones in this sample may be carry-over from other donors' samples. The chain couples TRBV7-8 to TRBJ1-6, with no confident D gene call. This receptor carries the CDR3 CASSLVRSFNSPLHF. The sequenced DNA is TGTGCCAGCAGCTTAGTGAGGAGCTTCAATTCACCCCTCCACTTT.